This TCR beta chain was identified during a study of blood T cell repertoires in COVID-19. Overall study context: T cells, B-cell-depleted T cells, or PBMCs provided the cDNA or gDNA that served as material.

The V gene end was trimmed by 6 bases and the J gene end by 4 bases; junction bases not matched to a gene: 5. The CDR3 has 14 residues. Germline CDR1 and CDR2: LGHDT and YNNKEL (reference sequence). A single count supports this clone. The authors' processing: Counts of nucleated cells, estimated from reference gene primer amplification, were obtained. Sequencing was performed with immunoSEQ multiplex PCR; in TCRdb, only in-frame clones are kept and a portion is missing. V and J calls plus clone size are reproduced from that table; the DNA served to infer D and trimming. The repertoire holds over 250,000 clones, with approximately 86% as singletons.

The chain has TRBV3-1 (or the pseudogene TRBV3-2) and TRBJ2-7, with 11 bases that match TRBD2. What was sequenced was peripheral blood. The receptor comes from an older woman with COVID-19, enrolled during active disease. The CDR3 protein is CASRPSGGTYEQYF. The CDR3 DNA sequence: TGTGCCAGCAGACCTAGCGGGGGGACTTACGAGCAGTACTTC.